Sequencing of this T cell receptor beta chain was carried out in a study of tumor-infiltrating lymphocytes in primary liver carcinoma (dated by TCRdb to 2017 to 2019). A note on the overall study: Between late 2015 and early 2016, about 5 patients in China with histopathologically diagnosed primary liver carcinoma had their tumors surgically resected. Tumors of the five patients were stage T1-T3 N0M0 with maximum diameters of roughly 4.2 to 11 cm. High reproducibility was observed for the technical replicate repertoires, with mean shared-clone rates approximately 0.9 and correlation coefficients above 0.95. Each sample produced roughly 3.65 to 8 million productive TCRbeta reads, and read depth showed no significant difference between tissue types. Hepatocellular carcinoma (four) or combined HCC and intrahepatic cholangiocarcinoma (one) was present in the five patients, who were three men and two women aged 30 to 69 years. TCRbeta repertoire sequencing, expression microarrays and whole-exome sequencing were combined in the study across five regions of each liver tumor, with adjacent normal tissue and blood also included. TCRbeta repertoire sequencing covered 35 specimens from 5 patients: about 25 tumor regions, 5 adjacent noncancerous liver tissues and 5 peripheral blood samples.

As for this clonotype: Its target antigen remains unknown. One base away there is no much larger clone; base qualities are not given.

Using a constant-region primer and ProtoScript II reverse transcriptase, TCRbeta-specific cDNA was reverse-transcribed from about 540 ng total RNA. The TCRbeta libraries were prepared through three rounds of nested multiplex PCR following a slightly modified ARM-PCR procedure. The first two PCR rounds used multiplex TRBV1-TRBV30 forward primers with a Cbeta reverse primer, each for roughly 11 cycles. Sample barcodes and Illumina adapters were added in a final 25-cycle PCR using Deep VentR polymerase. Before sequencing, amplicons of 200-500 bp were purified from gel using a QIAquick gel extraction kit. TCRbeta amplicons were sequenced on an Illumina HiSeq 2500 with 250-bp paired-end reads. The published analysis was carried out like this. Quality trimming of reads was performed with Trimmomatic v0.33, and paired reads were merged with FLASH v1.2.11 so that full CDR3 sequences could be recovered. V, D and J germline segments were assigned to the rearranged TCRbeta sequences by MiGEC v1.2.1b. Clonotype statistics and Shannon-Wiener diversity indices were computed with VDJtools v1.0.0. Except for diversity analysis, only the 250 most abundant clonotypes of each sample were used in subsequent analyses to reduce sampling bias. The raw public data were reprocessed by TCRdb itself: fastp quality trimming at Q25, MiXCR clonotype calling, in-frame beta chains only. CDR3 protein duplicates are merged, each entry listing the most common genes and DNA. TCRdb, not the authors, supplied the V and J calls. The sample has approximately 330,000 distinct CDR3 sequences on record, approximately 65% of them singletons. Of the sample, approximately 5.9% is held by the ten largest clones.

As encoded in the germline V gene, CDR1 is MNHEY while CDR2 is SVGAGI. V is pared back by 7 bases and J by 5 bases, with 23 bases lying between the germline termini. From the cysteine up to the phenylalanine, the CDR3 has a length of 16 residues. This entry keeps only the CDR3 DNA: 48 bases, framed from base 1. Results and caveats for the whole study, not just this receptor: Because the samples were bulk and unsorted, CD4+ and CD8+ T cell repertoires could not be compared. The top 250 clones made up a significantly larger repertoire fraction in tumors than in blood (p = 0.039). Only the TCR beta chain was sequenced, so true repertoire diversity is likely underestimated because unpaired alpha chains were not captured. Repertoire overlap was higher between tumor regions (mean roughly 35%) than tumor-adjacent (approximately 17%) or tumor-blood (about 15%) pairs, consistent with antigen-driven expansion. Only five patients were included in the study, and the authors note that the findings should be validated in a larger study.

RNA from unsorted whole blood was extracted with TRIzol reagent, and germline DNA was obtained with the DNeasy Blood & Tissue kit. At the time of sampling, the patients were treatment-naive and had chronic HBV infection. Before surgery, about 4 milliliters of peripheral blood were drawn into K2EDTA tubes. The TCR comes from a man between 40 and 49 years old with primary liver carcinoma and hepatitis B virus infection. Sequenced input: peripheral blood. The sequence joins TRBV6-5 to TRBJ2-5; TRBD1 is a possible D gene, resting on 5 matching bases. CDR3 reads: CASNYWGGASLETQYF. In nucleotide form, the sequence is TGTGCCAGCAACTATTGGGGCGGAGCCAGTTTGGAGACCCAGTACTTC.